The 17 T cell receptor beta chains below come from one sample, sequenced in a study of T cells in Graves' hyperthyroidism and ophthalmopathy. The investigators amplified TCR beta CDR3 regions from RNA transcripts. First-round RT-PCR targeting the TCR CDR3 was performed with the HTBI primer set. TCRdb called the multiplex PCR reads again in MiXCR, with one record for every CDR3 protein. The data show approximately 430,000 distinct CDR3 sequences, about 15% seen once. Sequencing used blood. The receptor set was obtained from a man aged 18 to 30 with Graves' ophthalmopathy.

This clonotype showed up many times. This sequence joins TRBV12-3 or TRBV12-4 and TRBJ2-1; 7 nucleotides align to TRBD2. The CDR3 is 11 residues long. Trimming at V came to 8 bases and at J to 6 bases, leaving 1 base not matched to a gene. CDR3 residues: CASWGGNEQFF. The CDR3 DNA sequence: TGTGCCAGCTGGGGGGGCAATGAGCAGTTCTTC.

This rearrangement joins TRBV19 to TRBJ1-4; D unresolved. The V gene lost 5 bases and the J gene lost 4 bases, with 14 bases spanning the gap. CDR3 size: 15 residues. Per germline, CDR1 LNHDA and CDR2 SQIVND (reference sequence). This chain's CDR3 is CASSPVDGLNEKLFF. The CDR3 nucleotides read TGTGCCAGTAGTCCCGTAGACGGACTTAATGAAAAACTGTTTTTT. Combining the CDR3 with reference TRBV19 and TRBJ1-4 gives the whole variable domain DGGITQSPKYLFRKEGQNVTLSCEQNLNHDAMYWYRQDPGQGLRLIYYSQIVNDFQKGDIAEGYSVSREKKESFPLTVTSAQKNPTAFYLCASSPVDGLNEKLFFGSGTQLSVL.

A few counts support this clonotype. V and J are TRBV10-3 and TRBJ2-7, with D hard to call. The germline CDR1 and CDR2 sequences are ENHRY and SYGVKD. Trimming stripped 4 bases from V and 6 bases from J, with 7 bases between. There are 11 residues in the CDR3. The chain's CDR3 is CAISVGIEQYF. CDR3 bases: TGTGCCATCAGTGTGGGCATCGAGCAGTACTTC.

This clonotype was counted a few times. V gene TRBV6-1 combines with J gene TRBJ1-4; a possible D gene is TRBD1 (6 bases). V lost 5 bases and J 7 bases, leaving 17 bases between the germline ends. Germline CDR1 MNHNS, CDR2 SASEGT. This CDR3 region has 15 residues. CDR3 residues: CASSSVGGAFEKLFF. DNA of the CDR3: TGTGCCAGCAGTTCCGTGGGGGGGGCTTTTGAAAAACTGTTTTTT.

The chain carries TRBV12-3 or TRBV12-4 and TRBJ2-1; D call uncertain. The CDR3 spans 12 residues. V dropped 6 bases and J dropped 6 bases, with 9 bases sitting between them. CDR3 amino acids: CASSPGVNEQFF. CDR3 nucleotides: TGTGCCAGCAGCCCTGGGGTCAATGAGCAGTTCTTC.

Here the CDR3 DNA reads TGTGCCAGCAGCTTAGGGGGGACAGGTTCGGACTTCTTT. This encodes CASSLGGTGSDFF. The rearrangement joins TRBV7-9 to TRBJ1-1; 8 positions match TRBD1. The germline gives CDR1 SEHNR, CDR2 FQNEAQ (reference sequence). The CDR3 has 13 residues. V lost 1 base and J lost 14; bases outside the gene matches: 9.

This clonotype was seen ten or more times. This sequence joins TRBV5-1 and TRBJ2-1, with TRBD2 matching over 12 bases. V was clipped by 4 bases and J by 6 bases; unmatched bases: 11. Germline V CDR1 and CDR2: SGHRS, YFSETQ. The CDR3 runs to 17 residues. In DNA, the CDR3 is TGCGCCAGCAGCGAAGGGACTAGCGGGCTAGGGGGCAATGAGCAGTTCTTC. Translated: CASSEGTSGLGGNEQFF.

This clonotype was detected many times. CDR3 sequence (DNA): TGTGCCAGCAGCTTAAGTCAGGGGATCCAATATGGCTACACCTTC. Its protein product is CASSLSQGIQYGYTF. This rearrangement joins TRBV7-2 to TRBJ1-2, with D tentatively TRBD1 (6 bases). The ends were cut back, 2 bases at V and 5 bases at J, with 15 bases in the middle. The CDR3 consists of 15 residues. The V gene's germline CDR1 is SGHTA and CDR2 FQGNSA.

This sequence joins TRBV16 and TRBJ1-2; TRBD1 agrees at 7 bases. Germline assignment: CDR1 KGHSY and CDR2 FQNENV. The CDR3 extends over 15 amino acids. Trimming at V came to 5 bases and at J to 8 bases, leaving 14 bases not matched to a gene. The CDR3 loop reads CASSTRQGNYLGYTF. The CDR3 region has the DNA TGTGCCAGCAGCACCCGACAGGGAAACTATTTAGGCTACACCTTC.

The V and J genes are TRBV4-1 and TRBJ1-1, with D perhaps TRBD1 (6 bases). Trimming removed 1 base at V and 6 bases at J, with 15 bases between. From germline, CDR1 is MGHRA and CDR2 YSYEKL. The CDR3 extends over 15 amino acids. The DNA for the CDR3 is TGCGCCAGCAGCCAAGTTCCGGGGGCGGTCGCTGAAGCTTTCTTT. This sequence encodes CASSQVPGAVAEAFF.

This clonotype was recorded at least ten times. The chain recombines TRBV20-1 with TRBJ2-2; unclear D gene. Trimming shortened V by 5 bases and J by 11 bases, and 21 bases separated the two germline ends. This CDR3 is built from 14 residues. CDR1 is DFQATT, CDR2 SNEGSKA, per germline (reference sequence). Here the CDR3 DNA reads TGCAGTGCTGGGAATAGACGGGCGCACGGTGAGCTGTTTTTT. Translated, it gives CSAGNRRAHGELFF.

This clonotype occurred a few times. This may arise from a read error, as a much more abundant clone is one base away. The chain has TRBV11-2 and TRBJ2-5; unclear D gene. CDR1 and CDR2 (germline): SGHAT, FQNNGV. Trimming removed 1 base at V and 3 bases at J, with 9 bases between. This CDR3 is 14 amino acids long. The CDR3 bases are TGTGCCAGCAGCTTAGCATTCAGAAAAGAGACCCAGTACTTC. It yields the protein CASSLAFRKETQYF.

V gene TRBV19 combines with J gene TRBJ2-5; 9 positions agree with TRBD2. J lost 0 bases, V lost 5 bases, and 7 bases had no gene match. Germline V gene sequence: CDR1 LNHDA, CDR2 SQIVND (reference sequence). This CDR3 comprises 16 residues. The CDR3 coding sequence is TGTGCCAGTAGTCCCCGACTAGCGGAGTACCAAGAGACCCAGTACTTC. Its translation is CASSPRLAEYQETQYF.

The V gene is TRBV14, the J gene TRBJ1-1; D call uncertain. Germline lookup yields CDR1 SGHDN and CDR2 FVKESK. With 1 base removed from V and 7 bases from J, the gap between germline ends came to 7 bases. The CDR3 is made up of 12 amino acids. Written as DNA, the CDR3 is TGTGCCAGCAGCCAAGGTATAAGTGAAGCTTTCTTT. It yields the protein CASSQGISEAFF.

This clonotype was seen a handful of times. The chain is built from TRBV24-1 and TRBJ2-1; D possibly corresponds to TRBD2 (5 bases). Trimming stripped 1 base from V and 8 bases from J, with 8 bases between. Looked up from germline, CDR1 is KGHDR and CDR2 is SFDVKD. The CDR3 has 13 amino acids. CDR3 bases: TGTGCCACCAGTGATTTTCGGGGTCATGAGCAGTTCTTC. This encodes CATSDFRGHEQFF.

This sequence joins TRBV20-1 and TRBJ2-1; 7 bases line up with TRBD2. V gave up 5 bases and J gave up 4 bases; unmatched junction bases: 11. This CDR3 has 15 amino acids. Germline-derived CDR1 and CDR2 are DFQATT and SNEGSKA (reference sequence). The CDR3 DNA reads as TGCAGTGCTTCTACCCCTGGACTAGGGTACAATGAGCAGTTCTTC. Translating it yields CSASTPGLGYNEQFF.

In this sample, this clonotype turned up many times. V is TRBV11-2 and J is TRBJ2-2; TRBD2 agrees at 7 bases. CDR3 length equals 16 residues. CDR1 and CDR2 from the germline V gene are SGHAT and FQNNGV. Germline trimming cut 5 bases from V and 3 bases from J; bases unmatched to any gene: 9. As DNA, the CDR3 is TGTGCCAGCAGCCTAGGGCTAGCGGCCTACACCGGGGAGCTGTTTTTT. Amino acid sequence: CASSLGLAAYTGELFF.